The present T cell receptor (beta chain) was sequenced within a study of blood T cell repertoires in COVID-19. Among Cohort 3 donors, those recovered had two negative PCRs, clearance, or symptom resolution. Repertoires were generated with immunoSEQ multiplex PCR, while TCRdb's copy carries only in-frame clones and drops some. Of 150,000 or so clones detected, more than 75% appear once; the ten largest clones hold 6%. Sequencing was performed on PBMCs or T cells enriched from blood (not recorded which). This receptor was identified in a woman between 45 and 60 years old who had recovered from COVID-19.

CDR3 DNA: TGTGCCAGCAGACGACAGGACCCTAATGAAAAACTGTTTTTT. Translation gives CASRRQDPNEKLFF. The chain employs TRBV28 and TRBJ1-4, with D tentatively TRBD1 (6 bases). The V end lost 6 bases, the J end lost 3 bases, and 11 bases lay between the germline ends. CDR1 and CDR2 (germline): MDHEN, SYDVKM. The CDR3 spans 14 residues.